A selection of T cell receptor beta chains follows, all from one sample in a study of beta chain features in type 1 diabetes. Repertoires were generated with immunoSEQ multiplex PCR, while TCRdb's copy carries only in-frame clones and drops some. The sample lists around 190,000 clones, about 13% occurring once. Material: central memory CD4+ T cells from blood. Every receptor here comes from a woman aged 18-35 years in good health. Both conserved end residues are part of each CDR3. Each record gives: clone size, D gene, CDR3 length, J gene, V gene, CDR3 DNA, CDR3 protein. The D gene is left open where the match is weak. A clone size is listed for some rows: how often the clone was seen (once, few, many), or a class if it is expanded.

.,TRBD2,16,TRBJ2-2,TRBV7-9,TGTGCCAGCAGCTTACGGGGAGCGGGAGTGCCCGGGGAGCTGTTTTTT,CASSLRGAGVPGELFF
few,.,15,TRBJ1-5,TRBV18,TGTGCCAGCTCCCCCACCCAGGGGAAGTATCAGCCCCAGCATTTT,CASSPTQGKYQPQHF
few,.,14,TRBJ2-1,TRBV12-5,TGTGCTAGTGGTTTGGACGGACAGTTCAGTGAGCAGTTCTTC,CASGLDGQFSEQFF
.,TRBD1,14,TRBJ2-7,TRBV2,TGTGCCAGCAGCTATTCGACAGGGATTCGGGAGCAGTACTTC,CASSYSTGIREQYF
few,.,14,TRBJ1-5,TRBV7-2,TGTGCCAGCAGGGACATGTCGAGCAATCAGCCCCAGCATTTT,CASRDMSSNQPQHF
.,TRBD1,17,TRBJ2-7,TRBV6-1,TGTGCCAGCAGTGATGTAAGGCTGGACAGGTTGACCTACGAGCAGTACTTC,CASSDVRLDRLTYEQYF
few,.,13,TRBJ2-2,TRBV11-1,TGTGCCAGCAGCTCCTTAAGCCCCGGGGAGCTGTTTTTT,CASSSLSPGELFF
.,.,13,TRBJ1-1,TRBV19,TGTGCCAGTAGTACGACAGTGAACACTGAAGCTTTCTTT,CASSTTVNTEAFF
many,.,15,TRBJ2-6,TRBV9,TGTGCCAGCAGCACTCGACAGTCTGGGGCCAACGTCCTGACTTTC,CASSTRQSGANVLTF
few,.,13,TRBJ1-1,TRBV28,TGTGCCAGCAGTCCTCACAGACGAACTGAAGCTTTCTTT,CASSPHRRTEAFF
.,TRBD2,15,TRBJ2-2,TRBV7-2,TGTGCCAGCAGCTCAGGACTAGCGGGATCCGGGGAGCTGTTTTTT,CASSSGLAGSGELFF
few,TRBD1,15,TRBJ2-1,TRBV5-6,TGTGCCAGCAGCGCAACCGGGACAGGGGTCAATGAGCAGTTCTTC,CASSATGTGVNEQFF
few,.,13,TRBJ2-7,TRBV7-7,TGTGCCAGCAGCTTTGCAGGGGGGTACGAGCAGTACTTC,CASSFAGGYEQYF
few,TRBD1,15,TRBJ2-5,TRBV7-2,TGTGCCAGCAGCACGCTGACAGGGTTCCAAGAGACCCAGTACTTC,CASSTLTGFQETQYF
.,.,17,TRBJ1-2,TRBV4-2,TGTGCCAGCAGCCAAAATTTCGGAAGGAGCGCGGGCTATGGCTACACCTTC,CASSQNFGRSAGYGYTF
.,TRBD1,13,TRBJ2-7,TRBV30,TGTGCCTGGGACAGGGGGCTTTCCTACGAGCAGTACTTC,CAWDRGLSYEQYF
.,.,14,TRBJ2-3,TRBV11-3,TGTGCCAGCAGCCCGCAGGAAACCCGCGATACGCAGTATTTT,CASSPQETRDTQYF
.,TRBD1,13,TRBJ1-2,TRBV29-1,TGCAGCGTCTTGGGACAGGGTCTCTATGGCTACACCTTC,CSVLGQGLYGYTF
.,.,14,TRBJ2-1,TRBV2,TGTGCCAGCAGGGTACAAGGGGCGCGAAATGAGCAGTTCTTC,CASRVQGARNEQFF
.,TRBD2,15,TRBJ2-1,TRBV6-1,TGTGCCAGCAGTAGGTCAGCGGGGGCAAGAAATGAGCAGTTCTTC,CASSRSAGARNEQFF
.,.,13,TRBJ2-3,TRBV9,TGTGCCAGCAGCGGGTCCCCGGGGTACACGCAGTATTTT,CASSGSPGYTQYF
.,TRBD2,15,TRBJ2-1,TRBV19,TGTGCCAGTAGTACCCGACGGCTAGCGGGAAATGAGCAGTTCTTC,CASSTRRLAGNEQFF
few,.,13,TRBJ1-2,TRBV15,TGTGCCACCAGCGACGGAGGAGCCTATGGCTACACCTTC,CATSDGGAYGYTF
few,TRBD2,16,TRBJ2-1,TRBV28,TGTGCCAGCCCACCAGCAAGACTAGCGGGAGTCGATGAGCAGTTCTTC,CASPPARLAGVDEQFF
.,TRBD2,16,TRBJ2-1,TRBV28,TGTGCCAGCAGTTCAAGACTAGCCGGGCGGGCCCATGAGCAGTTCTTC,CASSSRLAGRAHEQFF
few,.,15,TRBJ2-1,TRBV30,TGTGCCTGGGCATCACAAAGCGGTCCCTACAATGAGCAGTTCTTC,CAWASQSGPYNEQFF
.,TRBD2,17,TRBJ2-1,TRBV4-2,TGTGCCAGCAGCCAAGACCCCTTAGCGGGAGGGCCCAATGAGCAGTTCTTC,CASSQDPLAGGPNEQFF
few,.,14,TRBJ2-7,TRBV5-1,TGCGCCAGCAGCCCCCAGGGACACTCCTACGAGCAGTACTTC,CASSPQGHSYEQYF
few,.,11,TRBJ1-5,TRBV20-1,TGCAGTGCGGGGGCAAATCAGCCCCAGCATTTT,CSAGANQPQHF
many,TRBD2,19,TRBJ2-1,TRBV5-1,TGCGCCAGCAGCTTCGGGCTAGCGGGAGGTAATAGCCCCTCAGATGAGCAGTTCTTC,CASSFGLAGGNSPSDEQFF
.,TRBD1,13,TRBJ2-1,TRBV6-4,TGTGCCAGCAGTGCCCTAAAGGGGGCTGAGCAGTTCTTC,CASSALKGAEQFF
few,TRBD1,17,TRBJ2-6,TRBV29-1,TGCAGCGTTTCTGACCGGGACAGTGGCTCTGGGGCCAACGTCCTGACTTTC,CSVSDRDSGSGANVLTF
few,TRBD1,15,TRBJ1-2,TRBV6-6,TGTGCCAGCAGTTACCCCCCGGGACAGGGGGACGGCTACACCTTC,CASSYPPGQGDGYTF
.,.,16,TRBJ2-5,TRBV23-1,TGCGCCAGCAGTGTCCGATGGCAGGCGCCTGGGGAGACCCAGTACTTC,CASSVRWQAPGETQYF
.,.,14,TRBJ1-5,TRBV5-1,TGCGCCAGCAGCTCAGGCGACAGGAATCAGCCCCAGCATTTT,CASSSGDRNQPQHF
.,TRBD1,14,TRBJ2-5,TRBV7-9,TGTGCCAGCAGCGCGGGACAGGGCCAAGAGACCCAGTACTTC,CASSAGQGQETQYF